Each of the 26 T cell receptor beta chains below was sequenced from the same sample in a study of graft-versus-host responses after intestinal transplantation. Profiling relied on immunoSEQ multiplex PCR, and the TCRdb table lists in-frame clones only, not all of them. The data contain over 85,000 clones, about nine tenths of them seen just once; the ten biggest clones take up about 0.18%. These receptors' antigens are unknown. The sequenced sample was unstimulated CD4+ T cells sorted from spleen or lymph node cells, obtained before transplant. The receptor source for this set is a human donor who was the organ donor for an intestinal transplant.

V usage is TRBV7-9 and J usage is TRBJ2-7; D is unresolved. CDR1 is SEHNR, CDR2 FQNEAQ, per germline (reference sequence). V lost 2 bases and J lost 0, with 8 bases in between. The CDR3 spans 14 residues. CDR3 protein: CASSLMGSSYEQYF. The CDR3 DNA sequence: TGTGCCAGCAGCTTAATGGGCAGCTCCTACGAGCAGTACTTC. The whole variable domain, filled in from reference TRBV7-9 and TRBJ2-7, reads DTGVSQNPRHKITKRGQNVTFRCDPISEHNRLYWYRQTLGQGPEFLTYFQNEAQLEKSRLLSDRFSAERPKGSFSTLEIQRTEQGDSAMYLCASSLMGSSYEQYFGPGTRLTVT.

The chain couples TRBV6-6 to TRBJ2-5; D remains ambiguous. Trimming pared 3 bases from V and 7 bases from J, leaving 18 bases between. The CDR3 extends over 15 amino acids. The germline V gene encodes CDR1 MNHNY and CDR2 SVGAGI (reference sequence). CDR3 protein: CASSYSQASPGTQYF. For the CDR3, the DNA is TGTGCCAGCAGTTATTCTCAAGCTTCTCCTGGGACCCAGTACTTC.

This clone has a single count. Written as DNA, the CDR3 is TGTGCCAGCAGACAAATATACAGGGGCAATTCACCCCTCCACTTT. Translated: CASRQIYRGNSPLHF. J is TRBJ1-6 and V is TRBV11-2, with 7 bases fitting TRBD1. Per the germline V gene, CDR1 is SGHAT and CDR2 is FQNNGV. CDR3 length: 15 amino acids. J was trimmed by 7 bases and V by 6 bases; bases with no gene match: 9.

This clone occurred once. The chain joins TRBV28 to TRBJ2-7; the D gene is possibly TRBD2 (6 bases). Germline loops: CDR1 MDHEN, CDR2 SYDVKM. The CDR3 contains 13 residues. Between the trimmed V and J ends, which lost 3 bases and 8 bases, there was a span of 14 bases. CDR3 loop: CASSLGRSGKQYF. CDR3 in DNA: TGTGCCAGCAGTTTGGGGAGGAGTGGAAAGCAGTACTTC.

The chain employs TRBV7-9 and TRBJ2-1; D possibly corresponds to TRBD2 (6 bases). The CDR3 consists of 17 residues. V lost 2 bases and J 0 bases, leaving 14 bases between the germline ends. Germline values: CDR1 SEHNR, CDR2 FQNEAQ (reference sequence). As DNA, the CDR3 is TGTGCCAGCAGCTTAAGGAGGGGCGATAGCTCCTACAATGAGCAGTTCTTC. Translating it yields CASSLRRGDSSYNEQFF.

The chain recombines TRBV9 with TRBJ1-3; D call uncertain. CDR3 length: 13 amino acids. Trimming removed 2 bases from V and 5 bases from J, with 8 bases in between. Germline loops: CDR1 SGDLS, CDR2 YYNGEE. The CDR3 bases are TGTGCCAGCAGCGTTAAAGACAGAAACACCATATATTTT. Its translation: CASSVKDRNTIYF.

This clone was seen a single time. This chain links TRBV5-8 with TRBJ1-4, with D possibly being TRBD1 (5 bases). Per germline, CDR1 SGHTS and CDR2 YDEGEE. Trimming removed 0 bases at V and 0 bases at J, with 9 bases between. The CDR3 spans 16 residues. The chain's CDR3 is CASSLAGAATNEKLFF. In DNA, the CDR3 is TGTGCCAGCAGCTTGGCTGGGGCGGCAACTAATGAAAAACTGTTTTTT.

The chain combines TRBV7-3 with TRBJ2-2, with unresolved D. Germline V gene data show CDR1 as SGHTA and CDR2 as FQGTGA. The CDR3 is 12 amino acids. Trimming cost V 2 bases and J 4 bases, with 2 bases left between them. The CDR3, as DNA: TGTGCCAGCAGCTTACGCACCGGGGAGCTGTTTTTT. It specifies CASSLRTGELFF. Full variable domain (rest looked up from reference TRBV7-3 and TRBJ2-2): GAGVSQTPSNKVTEKGKYVELRCDPISGHTALYWYRQSLGQGPEFLIYFQGTGAADDSGLPNDRFFAVRPEGSVSTLKIQRTERGDSAVYLCASSLRTGELFFGEGSRLTVL.

The chain joins TRBV25-1 to TRBJ1-6; D gene uncertain. This CDR3 region has 15 residues. Per germline, CDR1 MGHDK and CDR2 SYGVNS. Trimming left V 5 bases short and J 5 bases short, with 13 bases between. CDR3 coding DNA: TGTGCCAGCAGTCCCAGGCAGGATAATAATTCACCCCTCCACTTT. This gives the protein CASSPRQDNNSPLHF.

This clone came up a few times. This chain joins TRBV10-3 and TRBJ1-4; the D gene is possibly TRBD1 (6 bases). Trimming removed 3 bases from V and 5 bases from J, with 10 bases in between. The CDR3 spans 14 residues. Germline CDR1 reads ENHRY; CDR2 reads SYGVKD. This chain's CDR3 is CAISDFGQNEKLFF. In DNA, the CDR3 is TGTGCCATCAGTGACTTCGGACAGAATGAAAAACTGTTTTTT.

The DNA for the CDR3 is TGCGCCAGCAGCTTATTCCCAGTGTCAACTAATGAAAAACTGTTTTTT. Protein: CASSLFPVSTNEKLFF. V gene TRBV5-1 combines with J gene TRBJ1-4, with D uncertain. V lost 2 bases to trimming and J lost 0 bases, with 11 bases between them. CDR3 length: 16 amino acids. CDR1 and CDR2 (germline): SGHRS, YFSETQ.

The CDR3 sequence is CASSPTDNRLAGGGGDTQYF. As DNA, the CDR3 is TGTGCCAGCAGCCCCACCGATAATAGACTAGCGGGGGGAGGCGGAGATACGCAGTATTTT. V and J are TRBV5-8 and TRBJ2-3; 13 bases are a match to TRBD2. Looked up from germline, CDR1 is SGHTS and CDR2 is YDEGEE. The CDR3 covers 20 residues. The V and J ends lost 4 bases and 5 bases, in that order; junction bases with no gene match: 19.

This chain links TRBV28 with TRBJ2-3, with D possibly matching TRBD1 (6 bases). V shed 5 bases and J shed 0 bases, with 12 bases lying between them. The CDR3 extends over 15 amino acids. Germline V gene sequence: CDR1 MDHEN, CDR2 SYDVKM. CDR3 residues: CASSQRQASTDTQYF. The CDR3, as DNA: TGTGCCAGCAGTCAAAGACAGGCTAGCACAGATACGCAGTATTTT.

This chain uses TRBV4-1 with TRBJ2-1; 7 nucleotides match TRBD2. The germline gives CDR1 MGHRA, CDR2 YSYEKL. CDR3 size: 16 residues. Trimming took 3 bases from V and 10 from J; bases not matched to a gene: 15. CDR3 residues: CASSHTGRGAEAEQFF. CDR3 nucleotide sequence: TGCGCCAGCAGCCATACGGGGAGGGGCGCGGAGGCCGAGCAGTTCTTC.

This chain uses TRBV7-9 with TRBJ1-2; possible D gene TRBD1, 6 bases. Germline V lookup: CDR1 SEHNR, CDR2 FQNEAQ (reference sequence). The CDR3 runs to 15 residues. The V and J ends lost 1 base and 7 bases respectively, with 16 bases between them. The CDR3 loop is CASSLGQAPGFGYTF. For the CDR3, the DNA is TGTGCCAGCAGCTTAGGACAGGCTCCTGGGTTTGGCTACACCTTC.

CDR3 nucleotide sequence: TGTGCCAGCAGCTTAGTGAAGGAGGCGAATGAGCAGTTCTTC. Protein sequence: CASSLVKEANEQFF. The chain carries TRBV7-2 and TRBJ2-1; weak D call: TRBD2 (5 bases). Germline V CDR1 and CDR2: SGHTA, FQGNSA. CDR3 length: 14 residues. Trimming stripped 1 base from V and 7 bases from J, with 11 bases between.

The chain recombines TRBV12-5 with TRBJ1-2, with D unresolved. Trimming left V 1 base short and J 7 bases short, with 13 bases between. The length of the CDR3 is 14 residues. The germline V gene has CDR1 LGHNT and CDR2 FRNRAP. In DNA, the CDR3 is TGTGCTAGTGGTTTGGGTAGCGGTGTGGGTGGCTACACCTTC. Amino acid sequence: CASGLGSGVGGYTF.

V usage is TRBV30 and J usage is TRBJ1-6; 8 bases match TRBD1. Germline CDR1 reads GTSNPN; CDR2 reads SVGIG (reference sequence). This CDR3 comprises 17 residues. Losses at the gene ends were 3 bases for V and 5 bases for J; bases not matched to a gene: 12. CDR3 residues: CAWRGFRGLVDNSPLHF. CDR3 in DNA: TGTGCCTGGAGGGGTTTCAGGGGGCTAGTCGATAATTCACCCCTCCACTTT.

The chain joins TRBV10-2 to TRBJ1-3; 8 nucleotides agree with TRBD1. Germline V gene sequence: CDR1 WSHSY, CDR2 SAAADI. CDR3 length equals 16 residues. After removal of 3 bases from V and 0 bases from J, the junction contained 4 bases not matched to a gene. As DNA, the CDR3 is TGCGCCAGCAGTGAAACAGGGGGATTCTCTGGAAACACCATATATTTT. Residues: CASSETGGFSGNTIYF.

The chain combines TRBV6-5 with TRBJ1-2, with TRBD1 identical over 7 bases. Germline V gene lookup returns CDR1 MNHEY and CDR2 SVGAGI. The trim removed 0 bases at V and 13 bases at J, leaving 8 bases unmatched. The CDR3 length is 13 residues. The CDR3: CASSYSRQGDGTF. In DNA, the CDR3 is TGTGCCAGCAGTTACTCGCGCCAGGGGGATGGCACCTTC.

This sequence joins TRBV7-3 and TRBJ2-1, with 13 bases matching TRBD2. Germline V lookup: CDR1 SGHTA, CDR2 FQGTGA. Trimming took 4 bases from V and 12 from J; bases not matched to a gene: 6. This CDR3 is 14 amino acids long. The CDR3 loop is CASSSGLAGAGQFF. The CDR3 region has the DNA TGTGCCAGCAGCTCAGGACTAGCGGGGGCAGGGCAGTTCTTC. The variable domain in full, with the rest retrieved from reference TRBV7-3 and TRBJ2-1, is GAGVSQTPSNKVTEKGKYVELRCDPISGHTALYWYRQSLGQGPEFLIYFQGTGAADDSGLPNDRFFAVRPEGSVSTLKIQRTERGDSAVYLCASSSGLAGAGQFFGPGTRLTVL.

The CDR3 region is CASSQGGSGGSYNEQFF. The DNA for the CDR3 is TGTGCCAGCAGCCAAGGTGGTAGCGGGGGGTCATACAATGAGCAGTTCTTC. The chain uses TRBV4-2 and TRBJ2-1; TRBD2 aligns across 10 bases. CDR1 and CDR2 from the germline V gene are LGHNA and YNFKEQ. V trimming: 1 base; J trimming: 4 bases; junction bases outside the gene matches: 7. This CDR3 comprises 17 residues.

V and J are TRBV11-2 and TRBJ2-7; 8 positions agree with TRBD1. Germline V gene lookup returns CDR1 SGHAT and CDR2 FQNNGV. V trimming: 4 bases; J trimming: 6 bases; junction bases outside the gene matches: 5. The CDR3 extends over 13 amino acids. The CDR3 DNA reads as TGTGCCAGCAGCTCACAACAGGGGGTCGAGCAGTACTTC. Translating it yields CASSSQQGVEQYF. Supplemented by reference TRBV11-2 and TRBJ2-7, the full variable domain reads EAGVAQSPRYKIIEKRQSVAFWCNPISGHATLYWYQQILGQGPKLLIQFQNNGVVDDSQLPKDRFSAERLKGVDSTLKIQPAKLEDSAVYLCASSSQQGVEQYFGPGTRLTVT.

On this clone: The same CDR3 is also encoded by other DNA sequences in this sample. The chain has TRBV5-4 and TRBJ2-7, with 7 bases that match TRBD1. The ends lost 4 bases at V and 11 bases at J; junction bases unmatched: 6. Germline lookup yields CDR1 SGHNT and CDR2 YYREEE (reference sequence). The CDR3 totals 11 residues. The CDR3 reads CASSVGQAKYF. DNA of the CDR3: TGTGCCAGCAGCGTCGGACAGGCGAAGTACTTC.

CDR3 DNA sequence: TGTGCCAGCAGCCAAGATCTCAGCCAGGGGGCCTACGAGCAGTACTTC. Translating gives CASSQDLSQGAYEQYF. The chain joins TRBV4-2 to TRBJ2-7; 7 bases align to TRBD1. The CDR3 length is 16 residues. In germline, CDR1 is LGHNA, CDR2 YNFKEQ. Unmatched junction bases numbered 7, after V lost 0 bases and J lost 2 bases.

The chain uses TRBV7-7 and TRBJ2-2, with a possible D match to TRBD1 (5 bases). Germline-derived CDR1 and CDR2 are SSHAT and FNYEAQ (reference sequence). V lost 2 bases, J lost 0 bases, and 10 bases lay in between. This CDR3 has 16 residues. The CDR3 bases are TGTGCCAGCAGCTTACGTAGGGGCGCGAACACCGGGGAGCTGTTTTTT. As protein: CASSLRRGANTGELFF.